The rows below give T cell receptor beta chains drawn from one sample of a study of control samples from healthy donors and cancer patients. Method: immunoSEQ multiplex PCR; TCRdb's copy keeps in-frame clones and lacks some. The sample lists about 58,000 clones, roughly 94% occurring once. Sequencing was carried out using blood. These receptors came from a man in his thirties or forties in good health. Both conserved end residues are part of each CDR3. A D gene is named only where the DNA matches it firmly. A clone size is listed for some rows: how often the clone was seen (once, few, many), or a class if it is expanded.

TRBV19,NA,TRBJ1-5,NA,TGTGCCAGTAGTGGGGCAGGGGATCAGCCCCAGCATTTT,CASSGAGDQPQHF
TRBV11-3,once,TRBJ2-3,TRBD1,TGTGCCAGCAGCCGAGACAGGGATAATACGCAGTATTTT,CASSRDRDNTQYF
TRBV11-1,NA,TRBJ1-5,NA,TGTTCCCTATGGGGGGCCCCCTTTATGCCCCAGCATTTT,CSLWGAPFMPQHF
TRBV5-1,NA,TRBJ2-6,NA,TGCGCCAGCAGCGCCATTCGATCCTGGGTGACCTCCTCTGGGGCCAACGTCCTGACTTTC,CASSAIRSWVTSSGANVLTF
TRBV5-5,NA,TRBJ1-5,TRBD1,TGTGCCAGCAGCTTGTCGGCAGGGGGCACTCAGCCCCAGCATTTT,CASSLSAGGTQPQHF
TRBV19,NA,TRBJ1-3,NA,TGTGCCAGTAGTATAGAACCGAGCTCTGGAAACACCATATATTTT,CASSIEPSSGNTIYF
TRBV23-1,NA,TRBJ2-1,TRBD2,TGCGCCAGCAGTCAACCACTAGCGGGGGGAAACAATGAGCAGTTCTTC,CASSQPLAGGNNEQFF
TRBV7-9,NA,TRBJ1-3,NA,TGTGCCAGCAGCTTGGCGGGGAGAGGAAACACCATATATTTT,CASSLAGRGNTIYF
TRBV4-3,NA,TRBJ1-2,TRBD1,TGCGCCAGCAGCCAAAGTAGGGACAGTTTCTATGGCTACACCTTC,CASSQSRDSFYGYTF
TRBV11-3,NA,TRBJ2-7,TRBD1,TGTGCCAGCAGCCCCCGGACAGGGGGCGGCGAGCAGTACTTC,CASSPRTGGGEQYF
TRBV6-4,NA,TRBJ2-5,NA,TGTGCCAGCACTGGGGGGGCCCTAATTACCCAGTACTTC,CASTGGALITQYF
TRBV19,NA,TRBJ1-1,NA,TGTGCCAGTAGTACCCGGGTGGATGCTGAAGCTTTCTTT,CASSTRVDAEAFF
TRBV5-4,NA,TRBJ2-5,NA,TGTGCCAGCAGCCTGTTTGGGGGGCGGGACCAAGAGACCCAGTACTTC,CASSLFGGRDQETQYF
TRBV27,NA,TRBJ1-5,TRBD1,TGTGCCAGCAGTCCTCGACAGGGATCTATGCCAGTAACCAATCAGCCCCAGCATTTT,CASSPRQGSMPVTNQPQHF
TRBV27,NA,TRBJ1-2,NA,TGTGCCAGCAGGGCGCCAGGGGATCTTGGCTACACCTTC,CASRAPGDLGYTF
TRBV5-6,NA,TRBJ1-1,NA,TGTGCCAGCAGCCGGCAGAGTCGGCTGGGTTGGAACACTGAAGCTTTCTTT,CASSRQSRLGWNTEAFF
TRBV21-1,NA,TRBJ1-1,NA,TGTGCCAGACAGGCCGGCGGAAGGAACACTGAAGCTTTCTTT,CARQAGGRNTEAFF
TRBV7-9,NA,TRBJ1-2,NA,TGTGCCAGCAGCTCCCCCTTGAAGGGGAGCTATGGCTACACCTTC,CASSSPLKGSYGYTF
TRBV7-9,NA,TRBJ1-4,TRBD1,TGTGCCAGCAGCCTACCCGGGACAGGGAAAAAACTGTTTTTT,CASSLPGTGKKLFF
TRBV11-3,NA,TRBJ1-1,NA,TGTGCCAGCAGCTTTCGGACGGGGAACACTGAAGCTTTCTTT,CASSFRTGNTEAFF
TRBV4-3,NA,TRBJ1-2,NA,TGCGCCAGCAGCCAAGATTTGTGGCAGCAATACTATGGCTACACCTTC,CASSQDLWQQYYGYTF
TRBV2,once,TRBJ2-5,NA,TGTGCCAGCAGCGCCTCGTCTAGAAGAGAGACCCAGTACTTC,CASSASSRRETQYF
TRBV19,NA,TRBJ1-1,TRBD1,TGTGCCAGTCGACAGGGTGAAGCTTTCTTT,CASRQGEAFF
TRBV6-5,NA,TRBJ2-3,NA,TGTGCCAGCACGCGCCTTGGTGGCGGCACAGATACGCAGTATTTT,CASTRLGGGTDTQYF
TRBV19,NA,TRBJ1-5,NA,TGTGCCAGTAGTACGGACACCGATAGCAATCAGCCCCAGCATTTT,CASSTDTDSNQPQHF
TRBV18,few,TRBJ1-1,NA,TGTGCCAGCTCACCAGATAGTGGCGGACGGACTGAAGCTTTCTTT,CASSPDSGGRTEAFF
TRBV12-3/TRBV12-4,once,TRBJ1-4,NA,TGTGCCAGCAGTTTATTTGGGCCTAAACTGTTTTTT,CASSLFGPKLFF
TRBV9,NA,TRBJ1-5,NA,TGTGCCAGCAGCATCGGTGGTAGCAATCAGCCCCAGCATTTT,CASSIGGSNQPQHF
TRBV9,NA,TRBJ2-1,TRBD2,TGTGCCAGCAACCAACTAGCGGGGATAGGGAATGAGCAGTTCTTC,CASNQLAGIGNEQFF